Each of the 29 T cell receptor beta chains below was sequenced from the same sample in a study of cytotoxic CD8 clonotypes in ibrutinib-treated CLL. Sequencing was performed with immunoSEQ multiplex PCR; in TCRdb, only in-frame clones are kept and a portion is missing. The repertoire holds 140,000 or so clones, with over 60% as singletons. Sample: PBMCs, taken after 12 months of ibrutinib treatment. The origin of the receptors is a human donor with chronic lymphocytic leukemia.

The chain carries TRBV6-1 and TRBJ1-5; D not resolved. V was pared by 4 bases and J by 5 bases, with 15 bases between. Germline V gene data show CDR1 as MNHNS and CDR2 as SASEGT. The CDR3 is 15 amino acids. The CDR3 protein is CASSGVATQHQPQHF. The CDR3 nucleotides are TGTGCCAGCAGTGGTGTAGCGACTCAACATCAGCCCCAGCATTTT.

The gene calls are TRBV5-1 and TRBJ2-3, with 11 positions matching TRBD2. The CDR3 is 14 residues long. Trimming removed 7 bases from V and 5 bases from J; junction bases left unmatched: 6. Germline V lookup: CDR1 SGHRS, CDR2 YFSETQ. The CDR3 loop reads CASVSGRGEDTQYF. Here the CDR3 DNA reads TGCGCCAGCGTTAGCGGGAGGGGGGAAGATACGCAGTATTTT.

The chain links TRBV28 to TRBJ2-5; D is unresolved. Trimming shortened V by 3 bases and J by 5 bases, and 16 bases separated the two germline ends. The CDR3 is 15 residues long. The V gene's germline CDR1 is MDHEN and CDR2 SYDVKM. CDR3 sequence: CASSLGGPVRETQYF. In DNA form, the CDR3 reads TGTGCCAGCAGTTTGGGCGGTCCCGTCCGGGAGACCCAGTACTTC.

The rearrangement joins TRBV5-4 to TRBJ2-5; TRBD2 matches 14 bases. Germline CDR1 is SGHNT and CDR2 is YYREEE (reference sequence). After removal of 0 bases from V and 1 base from J, the junction contained 8 bases not matched to a gene. The CDR3 is 19 amino acids. CDR3 residues: CASSLDFGGLAGVQETQYF. CDR3 coding DNA: TGTGCCAGCAGCTTGGATTTTGGGGGACTAGCGGGGGTCCAAGAGACCCAGTACTTC.

The J gene is TRBJ2-1, the V gene TRBV6-5, with D unclear. The CDR3 totals 13 residues. Germline CDR1 reads MNHEY; CDR2 reads SVGAGI. Trimming took 0 bases from V and 6 from J, leaving 6 bases between them. CDR3 loop: CASSYSNGNEQFF. CDR3 nucleotide sequence: TGTGCCAGCAGTTACTCGAATGGCAATGAGCAGTTCTTC.

The V gene is TRBV27, the J gene TRBJ1-1; D not resolved. CDR3 length: 15 amino acids. Germline V gene lookup returns CDR1 MNHEY and CDR2 SMNVEV (reference sequence). V was trimmed by 4 bases and J by 0 bases, leaving 12 bases between them. The CDR3 is CASSSRQTVNTEAFF. The CDR3 DNA is TGTGCCAGCAGTTCACGTCAGACCGTGAACACTGAAGCTTTCTTT.

In the case of this clone: One end of the junction fails to match germline, which may point to a read error. The chain combines TRBV5-6 with TRBJ2-7; 7 nucleotides agree with TRBD1. Germline loops: CDR1 SGHDT, CDR2 YYEEEE. The CDR3 contains 12 residues. The CDR3 nucleotides read TGTGCCAGCAGTTACCCCGGGACAGCCGCCTCCTTC. It encodes CASSYPGTAASF. The variable domain in full, completed from reference TRBV5-6 and TRBJ2-7, reads DAGVTQSPTHLIKTRGQQVTLRCSPKSGHDTVSWYQQALGQGPQFIFQYYEEEERQRGNFPDRFSGHQFPNYSSELNVNALLLGDSALYLCASSYPGTAASFGPGTRLTVT.

The gene calls are TRBV5-4 and TRBJ2-1; 10 bases match TRBD2. The length of the CDR3 is 15 residues. The V and J ends lost 4 bases and 2 bases, in that order; junction bases with no gene match: 3. Germline lookup yields CDR1 SGHNT and CDR2 YYREEE (reference sequence). Here the CDR3 reads CASSRSGGTYNEQFF. In DNA form, the CDR3 reads TGTGCCAGCAGCCGTAGCGGGGGGACCTACAATGAGCAGTTCTTC.

The V call is TRBV7-8, the J call TRBJ1-1; TRBD1 might be the D (5 bases). Trimming removed 0 bases from V and 8 bases from J, with 7 bases in between. Germline loops: CDR1 SGHVS, CDR2 FQNEAQ. The CDR3 contains 12 residues. CDR3 coding DNA: TGTGCCAGCAGCTTAGCAGGGGCGGAAGCTTTCTTT. Protein product: CASSLAGAEAFF.

The chain joins TRBV4-3 to TRBJ2-1; tentative D call: TRBD2 (6 bases). The CDR3 spans 15 residues. The V end lost 0 bases, the J end lost 2 bases, and 8 bases lay between the germline ends. In germline, CDR1 is LGHNA, CDR2 YSLEER. CDR3 sequence (DNA): TGCGCCAGCAGCCAAGAGCGGGGAACCTACAATGAGCAGTTCTTC. Protein: CASSQERGTYNEQFF.

The rearrangement joins TRBV7-9 to TRBJ2-7; 9 bases agree with TRBD2. J gave up 7 bases and V 4 bases, and 14 bases lay outside the gene matches. This CDR3 contains 16 residues. CDR1 is SEHNR and CDR2 is FQNEAQ in the germline V gene (reference sequence). The CDR3 DNA sequence: TGTGCCAGCAGCTCCCGAGGTTTAGCGGGAGAACGTGAGCAGTACTTC. This gives the protein CASSSRGLAGEREQYF.

The rearrangement joins TRBV28 to TRBJ1-5, with TRBD1 as a possible D gene (5 bases). The CDR3 is 15 residues long. The V and J ends lost 4 bases and 0 bases respectively, with 10 bases between them. The germline V gene encodes CDR1 MDHEN and CDR2 SYDVKM. CDR3 protein: CASSWGHYSNQPQHF. CDR3 DNA sequence: TGTGCCAGCAGTTGGGGCCACTATAGCAATCAGCCCCAGCATTTT.

In DNA form, the CDR3 reads TGTGCCAGCAGCTTAGGAGGTGGGAAGGAGACCCAGTACTTC. Its translation: CASSLGGGKETQYF. V usage is TRBV7-9 and J usage is TRBJ2-5; D uncertain. The germline gives CDR1 SEHNR, CDR2 FQNEAQ (reference sequence). V dropped 1 base and J dropped 5 bases, with 11 bases sitting between them. The CDR3 is 14 amino acids.

V gene TRBV7-8 combines with J gene TRBJ2-3, with TRBD1 as a possible D gene (6 bases). The CDR3 is made up of 16 amino acids. The V gene lost 1 base and the J gene lost 4 bases, with 15 bases spanning the gap. Germline V lookup: CDR1 SGHVS, CDR2 FQNEAQ. The CDR3 sequence is CASSLENTGTPDTQYF. In nucleotides, the CDR3 is TGTGCCAGCAGCTTAGAAAACACCGGGACACCAGATACGCAGTATTTT.

The J gene is TRBJ1-2, the V gene TRBV7-2; 12 bases are shared with TRBD1. The CDR3 is 15 residues long. V lost 4 bases to trimming and J lost 7 bases; unmatched junction nucleotides: 7. CDR1 and CDR2 (germline): SGHTA, FQGNSA. The CDR3 loop reads CASSWGQGAVGGYTF. Here the CDR3 DNA reads TGTGCCAGCAGCTGGGGACAGGGGGCAGTTGGTGGCTACACCTTC.

The J gene is TRBJ2-1, the V gene TRBV15, with a weak D call TRBD2 (5 bases). V lost 1 base to trimming and J lost 8 bases, with 12 bases between them. Germline CDR1 and CDR2: LNHNV and YYDKDF (reference sequence). There are 14 residues in the CDR3. CDR3 amino acids: CATSRVLGEHEQFF. The CDR3 coding sequence is TGTGCCACCAGCAGAGTTCTCGGGGAGCATGAGCAGTTCTTC. The complete variable domain, with remaining parts taken from reference TRBV15 and TRBJ2-1, reads DAMVIQNPRYQVTQFGKPVTLSCSQTLNHNVMYWYQQKSSQAPKLLFHYYDKDFNNEADTPDNFQSRRPNTSFCFLDIRSPGLGDTAMYLCATSRVLGEHEQFFGPGTRLTVL.

This clone was found once. The rearrangement joins TRBV7-2 to TRBJ1-4, with 9 bases identical to TRBD1. Trimming removed 3 bases from V and 5 bases from J; junction bases left unmatched: 1. The CDR3 spans 14 residues. CDR1 and CDR2 (germline): SGHTA, FQGNSA. In DNA form, the CDR3 reads TGTGCCAGCAGCTTTGACAGGGGGAATGAAAAACTGTTTTTT. Its translation is CASSFDRGNEKLFF.

The chain links TRBV28 to TRBJ1-5; TRBD1 might be the D (5 bases). With 1 base removed from V and 7 bases from J, the gap between germline ends came to 14 bases. This CDR3 comprises 15 residues. Germline assignment: CDR1 MDHEN and CDR2 SYDVKM. In nucleotides, the CDR3 is TGTGCCAGCAGTTTATATTTGGGGCGCGGACAGCCCCAGCATTTT. Residues: CASSLYLGRGQPQHF.

The chain carries TRBV19 and TRBJ1-5; possible D gene TRBD1, 5 bases. This CDR3 spans 15 amino acids. V dropped 4 bases and J dropped 5 bases, with 15 bases sitting between them. In germline, CDR1 is LNHDA, CDR2 SQIVND (reference sequence). Here the CDR3 reads CASSSGAGRYQPQHF. The CDR3 nucleotides read TGTGCCAGTAGTAGCGGGGCGGGGAGGTATCAGCCCCAGCATTTT.

Only a few counts were recorded for this clone. The J gene is TRBJ2-7, the V gene TRBV5-1, with 8 nucleotides matching TRBD2. V gave up 0 bases and J gave up 0 bases; unmatched junction bases: 2. CDR3 size: 15 residues. Germline loops: CDR1 SGHRS, CDR2 YFSETQ. The CDR3 sequence is CASSLGLASSYEQYF. In DNA form, the CDR3 reads TGCGCCAGCAGCTTGGGACTAGCGAGCTCCTACGAGCAGTACTTC.

This chain uses TRBV5-4 with TRBJ2-5; D may be TRBD1 (5 bases). CDR3 length: 14 amino acids. With 6 bases removed from V and 1 base from J, the gap between germline ends came to 13 bases. Germline-derived CDR1 and CDR2 are SGHNT and YYREEE (reference sequence). CDR3 DNA sequence: TGTGCCAGCACCTCTCTGGACACCCAAGAGACCCAGTACTTC. Translation gives CASTSLDTQETQYF.

The V call is TRBV25-1, the J call TRBJ2-7; D unresolved. V was pared by 3 bases and J by 2 bases, with 11 bases between. Per the germline V gene, CDR1 is MGHDK and CDR2 is SYGVNS. The length of the CDR3 is 14 residues. CDR3 sequence reads: CASSDPGLPYEQYF. The CDR3 DNA reads as TGTGCCAGCAGTGACCCCGGCCTACCCTACGAGCAGTACTTC.

CDR3 coding DNA: TGTGCCAGCAGTCCCCCGGTCCGACTTCAGAACACTGAAGCTTTCTTT. Translating it yields CASSPPVRLQNTEAFF. The rearrangement uses TRBV28 and TRBJ1-1; D remains ambiguous. V was cut by 5 bases and J by 1 base, with 17 bases left in between. The germline CDR1 and CDR2 sequences are MDHEN and SYDVKM. This CDR3 region has 16 residues.

J is TRBJ2-7 and V is TRBV10-3; the D is unclear. The germline CDR1 and CDR2 sequences are ENHRY and SYGVKD. V shed 3 bases and J shed 6 bases, with 15 bases lying between them. The CDR3 totals 14 residues. As DNA, the CDR3 is TGTGCCATCAGTGAACGGCTAATCCCCGGCGAGCAGTACTTC. Its protein is CAISERLIPGEQYF.

V is TRBV19 and J is TRBJ2-7; D ambiguous. V was trimmed by 5 bases and J by 3 bases, leaving 17 bases between them. The CDR3 runs 15 residues. In germline, CDR1 is LNHDA, CDR2 SQIVND (reference sequence). The CDR3 region has the DNA TGTGCCAGTAGTGTCCAGCCCGGAGCACACTACGAGCAGTACTTC. It translates to CASSVQPGAHYEQYF.

This chain links TRBV28 with TRBJ2-3; D might be TRBD1 (6 bases). Germline V gene lookup returns CDR1 MDHEN and CDR2 SYDVKM. CDR3 length: 13 amino acids. Trimming cost V 8 bases and J 4 bases, with 13 bases left between them. The CDR3 sequence: CASGGHSPDTQYF. The DNA for the CDR3 is TGTGCCAGCGGGGGCCACTCCCCAGATACGCAGTATTTT.

CDR3 sequence reads: CASSFLGGLISYNEQFF. CDR3 DNA sequence: TGTGCCAGCAGCTTTTTGGGTGGGCTTATCTCCTACAATGAGCAGTTCTTC. This chain links TRBV7-2 with TRBJ2-1; D is unresolved. V dropped 3 bases and J dropped 0 bases, with 15 bases sitting between them. This CDR3 spans 17 amino acids. The germline gives CDR1 SGHTA, CDR2 FQGNSA.

The chain recombines TRBV29-1 with TRBJ2-7; 8 bases align to TRBD1. CDR1 and CDR2 (germline): SQVTM, ANQGSEA. The J segment lost 6 bases and the V segment lost 5 bases, leaving 6 bases of the junction unmatched. The CDR3 is 12 amino acids. The CDR3 DNA reads as TGCAGCGTTTTCACAGGGGGACGCGAGCAGTACTTC. This encodes CSVFTGGREQYF.

The DNA for the CDR3 is TGTGCCAGCAGCTCCCCTAGCGGGCGCAATGAGCAGTTCTTC. It yields the protein CASSSPSGRNEQFF. This sequence joins TRBV5-4 and TRBJ2-1; 8 nucleotides agree with TRBD2. CDR1 SGHNT and CDR2 YYREEE come from the germline V gene (reference sequence). This CDR3 region has 14 residues. V gave up 3 bases and J gave up 6 bases; unmatched junction bases: 5.